This TCR beta chain appears in the sequencing data of a study of CD8 T cells in ankylosing spondylitis. A single record per CDR3 protein comes from TCRdb applying MiXCR to the 5' RACE reads. The table includes approximately 290,000 distinct CDR3 sequences, around 20% detected once. This CDR3 comprises 14 residues. V shed 7 bases and J 1 base; nucleotides not matched to a gene: 6. Germline loops: CDR1 SEHNR, CDR2 FQNEAQ (reference sequence). This sequence joins TRBV7-9 and TRBJ2-7; TRBD1 matches 8 bases. The sample consisted of blood, either unsorted or a sorted T cell fraction (not recorded which). This clonotype was obtained from a female donor with ankylosing spondylitis or in good health (not recorded which). The chain's CDR3 is CASNPTGVSYEQYF. CDR3 DNA: TGTGCCAGCAATCCGACAGGGGTTTCCTACGAGCAGTACTTC.